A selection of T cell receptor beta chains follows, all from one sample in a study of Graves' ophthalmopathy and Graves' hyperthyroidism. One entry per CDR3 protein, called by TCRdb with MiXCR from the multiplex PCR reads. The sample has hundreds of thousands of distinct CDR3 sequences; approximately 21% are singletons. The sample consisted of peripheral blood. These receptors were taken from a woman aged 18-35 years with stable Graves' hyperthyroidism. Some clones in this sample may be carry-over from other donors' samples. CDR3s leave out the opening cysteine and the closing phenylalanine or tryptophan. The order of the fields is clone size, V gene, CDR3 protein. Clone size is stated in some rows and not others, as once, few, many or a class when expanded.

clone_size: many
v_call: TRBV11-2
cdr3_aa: ASSWNRVVPETQY

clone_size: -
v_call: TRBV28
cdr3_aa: ASSFREFGTEAF

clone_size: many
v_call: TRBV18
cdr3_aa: ASSPPGEETQY

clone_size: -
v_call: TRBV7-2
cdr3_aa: AGSLNSWGYT

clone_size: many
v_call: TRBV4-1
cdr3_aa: ASSPQSLMNTEAF

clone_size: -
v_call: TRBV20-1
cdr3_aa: SASTVSGNTIY

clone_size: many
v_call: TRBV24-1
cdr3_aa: ATSVDGPGNTEAF

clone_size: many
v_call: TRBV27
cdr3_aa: ASRGAGSNQPQH

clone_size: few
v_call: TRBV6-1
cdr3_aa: ASRAGQGANSPLH

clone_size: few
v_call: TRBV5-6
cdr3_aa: ASSNLDRVSYEQY

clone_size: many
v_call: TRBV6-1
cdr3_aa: ASAGGYGNTIY

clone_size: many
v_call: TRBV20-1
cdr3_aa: SARDQGTYGYT

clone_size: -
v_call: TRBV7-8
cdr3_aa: ASSSAGGGGEQY

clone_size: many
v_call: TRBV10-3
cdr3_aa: ATRDSQETQY

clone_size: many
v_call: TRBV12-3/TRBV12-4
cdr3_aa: ASSSGQPTSYNYGYT

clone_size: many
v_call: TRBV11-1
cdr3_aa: ASSPQGSSAMLEETQY

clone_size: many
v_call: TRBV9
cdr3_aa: ASSVDGGMNTEAF

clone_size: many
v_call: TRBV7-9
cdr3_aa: ASSLGQGQNIQY

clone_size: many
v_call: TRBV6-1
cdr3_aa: ASSETGGRETQY

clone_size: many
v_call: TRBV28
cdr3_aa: ASSLHSTGTYEQY

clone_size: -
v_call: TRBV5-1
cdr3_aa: ASCSGTGDQPQH

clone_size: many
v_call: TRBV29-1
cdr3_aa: SVEWREFEAF

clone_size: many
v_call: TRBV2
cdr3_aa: ASRLDRGKSPLH

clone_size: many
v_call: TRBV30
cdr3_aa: AWSTRTGRKGNYGYT

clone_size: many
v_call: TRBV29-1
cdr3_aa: SVVEGGPYEQY

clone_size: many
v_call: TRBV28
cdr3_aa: ASSLSSGNYGYT

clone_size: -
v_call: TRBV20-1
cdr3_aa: SAKSGTGVSYEQY

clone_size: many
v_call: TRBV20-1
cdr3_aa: SARGTGANSPLH

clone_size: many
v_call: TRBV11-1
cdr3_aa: ASSLPINAGRNKYEQY

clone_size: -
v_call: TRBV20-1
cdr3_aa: SASASATYEQY

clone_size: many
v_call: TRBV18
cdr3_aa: ASSTGIAEAF

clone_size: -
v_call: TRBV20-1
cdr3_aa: SAKSPPGANTEAF

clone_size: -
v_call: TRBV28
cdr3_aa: ASDWDFRPQR

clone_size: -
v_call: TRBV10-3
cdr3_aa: ATTEGVGSNQPQH

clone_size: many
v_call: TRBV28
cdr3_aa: ASSLIDREGHGYT

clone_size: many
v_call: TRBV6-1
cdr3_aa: ASRGTFSSYEQY

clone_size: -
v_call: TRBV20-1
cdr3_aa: SVPFNYGYT

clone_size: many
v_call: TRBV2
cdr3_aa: ARLVAFGYT

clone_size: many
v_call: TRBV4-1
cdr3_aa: ASSQAGDRAVEQY

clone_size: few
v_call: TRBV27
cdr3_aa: ASSLPGQGMDEQY

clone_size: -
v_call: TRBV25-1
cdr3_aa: ASSEVGISTNEQY

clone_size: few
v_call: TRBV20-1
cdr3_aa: SATQGGLNTEAF

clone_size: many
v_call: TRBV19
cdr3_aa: ASSVLLAGAQETQY

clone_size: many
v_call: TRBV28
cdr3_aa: ASRSEGVGDPEAF

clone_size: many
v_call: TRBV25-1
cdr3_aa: ASSEFGRQAGGYT

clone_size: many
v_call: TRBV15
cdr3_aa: ATSVPGDYQPQH

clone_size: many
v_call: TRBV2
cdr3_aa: ASSEPRDSYTGELF

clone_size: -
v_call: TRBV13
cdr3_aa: ASSANLGAGANVLT

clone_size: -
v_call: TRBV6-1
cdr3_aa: AARGRGGSNQPQH

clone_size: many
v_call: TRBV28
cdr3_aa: ASSLLAGRGKTQY

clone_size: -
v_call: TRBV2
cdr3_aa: ASRPGQGALYEQY

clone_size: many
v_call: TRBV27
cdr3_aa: ASSSLLANQPQH

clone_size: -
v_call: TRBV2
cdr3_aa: ASSGPAGVGDTQY

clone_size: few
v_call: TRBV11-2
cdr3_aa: ASSFLAGGLDEQF

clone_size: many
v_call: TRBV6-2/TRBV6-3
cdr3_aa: ASTSRQGYLAGELF

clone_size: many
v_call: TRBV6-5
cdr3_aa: ASSSGENYGYT

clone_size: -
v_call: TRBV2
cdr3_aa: ASSSGADTEAF

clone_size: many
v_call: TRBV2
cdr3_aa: ASSESGYTEAF